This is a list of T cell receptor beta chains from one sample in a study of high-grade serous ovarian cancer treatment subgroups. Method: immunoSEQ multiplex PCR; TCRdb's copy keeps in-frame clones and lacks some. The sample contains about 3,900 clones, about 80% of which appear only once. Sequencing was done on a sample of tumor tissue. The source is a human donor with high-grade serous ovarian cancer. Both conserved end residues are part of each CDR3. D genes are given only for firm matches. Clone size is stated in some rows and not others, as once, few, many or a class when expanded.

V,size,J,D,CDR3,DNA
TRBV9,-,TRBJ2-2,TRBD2,CASSVTSGGAGELFF,TGTGCCAGCAGCGTCACTAGCGGGGGGGCCGGGGAGCTGTTTTTT
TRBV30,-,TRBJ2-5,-,CAWSVQDRLETQYF,TGTGCCTGGAGTGTACAGGACAGATTAGAGACCCAGTACTTC
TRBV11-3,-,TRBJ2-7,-,CASSLEGTFSEQYF,TGTGCCAGCAGCTTAGAAGGGACGTTTTCCGAGCAGTACTTC
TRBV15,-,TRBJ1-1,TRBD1,CATRSTSSGGGEAFF,TGTGCCACCAGATCAACCTCCTCAGGGGGTGGTGAAGCTTTCTTT
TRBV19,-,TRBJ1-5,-,CASSPSPGLGQPQHF,TGTGCCAGTAGTCCCTCGCCCGGGCTGGGTCAGCCCCAGCATTTT
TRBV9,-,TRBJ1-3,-,CASSTPGRGNTIYF,TGTGCCAGCAGCACCCCAGGGAGAGGAAACACCATATATTTT
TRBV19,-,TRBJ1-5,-,CAPKQGNQPQHF,TGTGCCCCTAAGCAGGGCAATCAGCCCCAGCATTTT
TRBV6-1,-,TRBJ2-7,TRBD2,CASSSLAGAYEQYF,TGTGCCAGCAGCTCACTAGCGGGGGCCTACGAGCAGTACTTC
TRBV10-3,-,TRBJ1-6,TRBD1,CAISRTGESGYNSPLHF,TGTGCCATCAGTCGTACAGGGGAAAGCGGTTATAATTCACCCCTCCACTTT
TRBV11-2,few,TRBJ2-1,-,CASSLGLAGATPSYNEQFF,TGTGCCAGCAGCTTAGGACTGGCGGGGGCGACACCCTCCTACAATGAGCAGTTCTTC
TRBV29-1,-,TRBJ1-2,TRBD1,CSVASGGLYGYTF,TGCAGCGTTGCGTCAGGGGGACTCTATGGCTACACCTTC
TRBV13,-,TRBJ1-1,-,CASSEAFEAFF,TGTGCCAGCAGTGAAGCCTTTGAAGCTTTCTTT
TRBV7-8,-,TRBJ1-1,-,CASSLGRAVKTEAFF,TGTGCCAGCAGCTTGGGAAGGGCCGTAAAAACTGAAGCTTTCTTT
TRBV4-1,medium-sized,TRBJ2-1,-,CASSQDPGLEVYNEQFF,TGCGCCAGCAGCCAAGACCCAGGACTTGAGGTTTACAATGAGCAGTTCTTC
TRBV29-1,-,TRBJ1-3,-,CSASEGGGNTIYF,TGCAGCGCGAGTGAGGGTGGGGGAAACACCATATATTTT
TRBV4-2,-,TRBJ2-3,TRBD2,CASSLLAGGTDTQYF,TGTGCCAGCAGCCTGTTAGCGGGGGGCACAGATACGCAGTATTTT
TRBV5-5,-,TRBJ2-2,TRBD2,CASSSRGGGDTGELFF,TGTGCCAGCAGCTCCCGGGGGGGCGGGGATACCGGGGAGCTGTTTTTT
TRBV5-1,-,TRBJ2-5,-,CASSPGGNGETQYF,TGCGCCAGCAGCCCAGGGGGGAATGGCGAGACCCAGTACTTC
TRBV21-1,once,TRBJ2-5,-,CASRPRVQETQYF,TGTGCCAGCAGACCAAGGGTTCAAGAGACCCAGTACTTC
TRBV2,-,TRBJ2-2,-,CASSEGPGELFF,TGTGCCAGCAGTGAAGGTCCCGGGGAGCTGTTTTTT
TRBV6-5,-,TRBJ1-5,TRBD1,CASSSDRVPNQPQHF,TGTGCCAGCAGTTCGGACAGGGTCCCCAATCAGCCCCAGCATTTT
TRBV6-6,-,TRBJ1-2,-,CASSYGLKGDGYTF,TGTGCCAGCAGTTACGGCCTCAAAGGCGATGGCTACACCTTC
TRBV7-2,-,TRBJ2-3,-,CASSLRAQSADTQYF,TGTGCCAGCAGCTTAAGGGCCCAGAGCGCAGATACGCAGTATTTT
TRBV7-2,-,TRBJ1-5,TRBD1,CASSQRQGTQPQHF,TGTGCCAGCAGCCAACGACAGGGGACTCAGCCCCAGCATTTT
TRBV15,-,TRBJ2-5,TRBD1,CATSRVGNRGRETQYF,TGTGCCACCAGCAGAGTTGGTAACAGGGGGAGGGAGACCCAGTACTTC
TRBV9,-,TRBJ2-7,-,CASSPGDSYEQYF,TGTGCCAGCAGCCCAGGGGACTCCTACGAGCAGTACTTC
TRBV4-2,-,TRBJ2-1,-,CASSLNSGYNEQFF,TGTGCCAGCAGCCTCAATAGCGGATACAATGAGCAGTTCTTC
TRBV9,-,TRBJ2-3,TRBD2,CASSALAGGPADTQYF,TGTGCCAGCAGCGCACTAGCGGGGGGGCCAGCAGATACGCAGTATTTT
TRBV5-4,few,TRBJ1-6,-,CASSLDRVSPLHF,TGTGCCAGCAGCTTGGACAGGGTTTCACCCCTCCACTTT